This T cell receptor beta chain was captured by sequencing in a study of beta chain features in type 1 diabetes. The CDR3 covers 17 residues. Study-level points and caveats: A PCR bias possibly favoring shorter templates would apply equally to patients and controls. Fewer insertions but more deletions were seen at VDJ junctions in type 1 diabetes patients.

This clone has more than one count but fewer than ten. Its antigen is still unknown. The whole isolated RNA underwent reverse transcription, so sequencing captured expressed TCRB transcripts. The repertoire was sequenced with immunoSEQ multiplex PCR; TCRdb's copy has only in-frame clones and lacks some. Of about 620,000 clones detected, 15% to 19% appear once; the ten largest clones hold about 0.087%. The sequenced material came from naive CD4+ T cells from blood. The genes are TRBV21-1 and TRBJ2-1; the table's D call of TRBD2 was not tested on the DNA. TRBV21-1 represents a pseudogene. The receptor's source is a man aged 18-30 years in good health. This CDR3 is CASSSRGTFSEYNEQFF. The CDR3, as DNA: TGTGCCAGCAGCTCAAGAGGAACGTTCTCGGAGTACAATGAGCAGTTCTTC.